The 20 T cell receptor beta chains listed next were all sequenced from one sample in a study of T cell repertoires in cytomegalovirus infection. TCRdb used MiXCR to reprocess the reads, holding one entry per CDR3 protein. The sample gives about 150,000 distinct CDR3 sequences, 23% of which show up once; approximately 9.9% is in the top ten. The sample was PBMCs. The receptors shown here come from a human donor in good health (CMV status not recorded). Some clones in this sample may be carry-over from other donors' samples.

CDR3 sequence reads: CASGLGRVGISYGYTF. CDR3 DNA sequence: TGTGCTAGTGGTTTGGGCAGGGTGGGGATTTCCTATGGCTACACCTTC. The chain has TRBV12-5 and TRBJ1-2; weak D call: TRBD1 (5 bases). The germline V and J ends were trimmed by 1 base and 4 bases, with 16 bases remaining between them. The CDR3 has 16 amino acids. The germline CDR1 and CDR2 sequences are LGHNT and FRNRAP.

This clonotype came up a few times. This sequence joins TRBV10-3 and TRBJ2-2; D is unresolved. The V gene lost 0 bases and the J gene lost 9 bases, with 2 bases spanning the gap. The CDR3 spans 11 residues. Germline V gene data show CDR1 as ENHRY and CDR2 as SYGVKD. The CDR3: CAISESWELFF. Here the CDR3 DNA reads TGTGCCATCAGTGAGTCGTGGGAGCTGTTTTTT.

The V gene is TRBV6-1, the J gene TRBJ1-1; 7 bases align to TRBD1. Unmatched junction bases numbered 14, after V lost 4 bases and J lost 6 bases. Germline CDR1 is MNHNS and CDR2 is SASEGT. The CDR3 consists of 16 residues. The CDR3 loop is CASSGNRGRGYSEAFF. The DNA of the CDR3 is TGTGCCAGCAGTGGCAACAGGGGTAGGGGGTACTCTGAAGCTTTCTTT.

This chain joins TRBV27 and TRBJ1-4, with a tentative D call TRBD1 (5 bases). CDR1 and CDR2 (germline): MNHEY, SMNVEV (reference sequence). Trimming removed 6 bases from V and 7 bases from J, with 18 bases in between. The CDR3 extends over 15 amino acids. This chain's CDR3 is CASSPSTVYSEKLFF. The CDR3 DNA follows: TGTGCCAGCAGCCCATCGACAGTGTATTCTGAAAAACTGTTTTTT.

This rearrangement joins TRBV24-1 to TRBJ1-3, with D unresolved. V was trimmed by 4 bases and J by 6 bases, leaving 24 bases between them. This CDR3 is built from 18 residues. Germline-derived CDR1 and CDR2 are KGHDR and SFDVKD. CDR3 protein: CATSEGPSLAGQPNTIYF. The DNA for the CDR3 is TGTGCCACCAGTGAGGGCCCCAGCCTGGCCGGCCAGCCAAACACCATATATTTT.

The gene calls are TRBV6-6 and TRBJ2-3; tentative D call: TRBD2 (6 bases). Germline V gives CDR1 MNHNY, CDR2 SVGAGI (reference sequence). Trimming removed 8 bases from V and 3 bases from J, with 18 bases in between. The CDR3 loop spans 15 amino acids. The CDR3 sequence is CASSRIGGRTDTQYF. In DNA form, the CDR3 reads TGTGCCAGCTCCCGAATTGGTGGGAGGACAGATACGCAGTATTTT.

There are a few counts of this clonotype. The chain carries TRBV27 and TRBJ2-1; tentative D call: TRBD1 (6 bases). V gave up 2 bases and J gave up 8 bases, with 19 bases separating them. There are 16 residues in the CDR3. Germline assignment: CDR1 MNHEY and CDR2 SMNVEV (reference sequence). DNA for the CDR3: TGTGCCAGCAGTTTAGTCGGTGACAGGATCAACCATGAGCAGTTCTTC. It encodes CASSLVGDRINHEQFF.

The rearrangement uses TRBV20-1 and TRBJ2-1; TRBD2 might be the D (6 bases). Germline values: CDR1 DFQATT, CDR2 SNEGSKA (reference sequence). Deletions cut 4 bases from V and 10 bases from J, with 20 bases between. The CDR3 is 14 residues long. The CDR3 region is CSAMSWREAREQFF. The CDR3 DNA follows: TGCAGTGCTATGAGTTGGCGGGAAGCAAGGGAGCAGTTCTTC.

On this clonotype itself: A junction end diverges from the germline sequence, so it may reflect a read error. The V and J genes are TRBV20-1 and TRBJ2-6; TRBD2 agrees at 9 bases. CDR1 DFQATT and CDR2 SNEGSKA come from the germline V gene (reference sequence). The CDR3 loop spans 17 amino acids. CDR3 loop: CSATGLAGIPGSNVLTF. CDR3 DNA: TGCAGTGCCACCGGTCTAGCGGGGATCCCTGGGTCCAACGTCCTGACTTTC.

This chain links TRBV20-1 with TRBJ2-3; tentatively, D is TRBD2 (5 bases). The CDR3 loop spans 15 amino acids. Germline V gene data show CDR1 as DFQATT and CDR2 as SNEGSKA (reference sequence). Trimming stripped 5 bases from V and 4 bases from J, with 19 bases between. The CDR3 loop is CSAPLSAESPDTQYF. The CDR3 DNA reads TGCAGTGCTCCCCTTAGCGCGGAGTCCCCAGATACGCAGTATTTT.

This chain links TRBV29-1 with TRBJ2-5; maybe TRBD1 (5 bases). V was shortened by 0 bases and J by 5 bases, with 16 bases between the two germline ends. Germline V gene data show CDR1 as SQVTM and CDR2 as ANQGSEA. CDR3 length: 15 amino acids. Here the CDR3 DNA reads TGCAGCGTTGAAGATCTGGCAGGGTTAGGCGAGACCCAGTACTTC. This encodes CSVEDLAGLGETQYF.

A remark on this clonotype: This may be a read error, as it is one base from a much larger clone. Since no conserved phenylalanine or tryptophan closes the CDR3, a read error is the likely cause. The rearrangement joins TRBV7-2 to TRBJ1-1, with D possibly being TRBD1 (6 bases). The CDR3 totals 13 residues. Germline assignment: CDR1 SGHTA and CDR2 FQGNSA. V was shortened by 5 bases and J by 4 bases, with 11 bases between the two germline ends. CDR3 DNA sequence: TGTGCCAGCAGCCGAGCCAGGGGCACTGAAGCTTTCCTT. It translates to CASSRARGTEAFL.

The genes are TRBV29-1 and TRBJ1-1; 7 nucleotides agree with TRBD1. The CDR3 is 13 residues long. The ends lost 2 bases at V and 0 bases at J; junction bases unmatched: 0. Looked up from germline, CDR1 is SQVTM and CDR2 is ANQGSEA. In DNA form, the CDR3 reads TGCAGCGTTGAAAGGGGGCTGAACACTGAAGCTTTCTTT. This gives the protein CSVERGLNTEAFF.

J is TRBJ2-2 and V is TRBV19, with 14 bases that match TRBD2. The CDR3 is 21 amino acids. Germline loops: CDR1 LNHDA, CDR2 SQIVND (reference sequence). Trimming cost V 5 bases and J 2 bases; bases outside gene matches: 16. Written as DNA, the CDR3 is TGTGCCAGTAGTCCCTACCGACTAGCGGGGGGGACGGTCCCCAACACCGGGGAGCTGTTTTTT. Translating it yields CASSPYRLAGGTVPNTGELFF.

This clonotype occurred a few times. The rearrangement joins TRBV14 to TRBJ1-1; unclear D gene. Trimming stripped 3 bases from V and 4 bases from J, with 18 bases between. The CDR3 length is 16 residues. CDR1 and CDR2 from the germline V gene are SGHDN and FVKESK. CDR3: CASSHGDDVFGTEAFF. The CDR3 nucleotides read TGTGCCAGCAGCCATGGAGACGATGTTTTTGGCACTGAAGCTTTCTTT.

This clonotype was recorded at least ten times. The chain couples TRBV28 to TRBJ2-1, with D maybe TRBD1 (5 bases). V was cut by 3 bases and J by 3 bases, with 15 bases left in between. Germline CDR1 reads MDHEN; CDR2 reads SYDVKM. This CDR3 contains 16 residues. CDR3 DNA: TGTGCCAGCAGTTTGGCTAGGGGCCCCCTCTACAATGAGCAGTTCTTC. It is translated as CASSLARGPLYNEQFF. Looking up the rest from reference TRBV28 and TRBJ2-1 gives the full variable domain: DVKVTQSSRYLVKRTGEKVFLECVQDMDHENMFWYRQDPGLGLRLIYFSYDVKMKEKGDIPEGYSVSREKKERFSLILESASTNQTSMYLCASSLARGPLYNEQFFGPGTRLTVL.

The rearrangement links TRBV29-1 to TRBJ1-1; D remains unclear. The V gene lost 2 bases and the J gene lost 1 base, with 2 bases spanning the gap. Germline CDR1 is SQVTM and CDR2 is ANQGSEA. The CDR3 has 11 residues. The CDR3 region has the DNA TGCAGCGTTGAACCGAACACTGAAGCTTTCTTT. Translated, it gives CSVEPNTEAFF.

This clonotype has only a few counts. This chain connects TRBV28 to TRBJ2-7; 8 bases agree with TRBD1. Germline trimming cut 4 bases from V and 3 bases from J; bases unmatched to any gene: 8. The length of the CDR3 is 15 residues. Germline CDR1 and CDR2: MDHEN and SYDVKM. CDR3 region: CASSSTGTGLYEQYF. CDR3 coding DNA: TGTGCCAGCAGTTCAACCGGGACAGGACTCTACGAGCAGTACTTC.

The CDR3 reads CSVRQGTYEQYF. The CDR3 DNA is TGCAGTGTCCGACAGGGCACCTACGAGCAGTACTTC. The chain couples TRBV20-1 to TRBJ2-7; 7 bases align to TRBD1. The junction had 5 bases not matched to a gene; V was cut back by 7 bases and J by 2 bases. The CDR3 loop spans 12 amino acids. Per the germline V gene, CDR1 is DFQATT and CDR2 is SNEGSKA (reference sequence).

This clonotype was detected ten times or more. The chain combines TRBV7-6 with TRBJ1-5; perhaps TRBD1 as D (6 bases). The V end lost 5 bases, the J end lost 5 bases, and 16 bases lay between the germline ends. Looked up from germline, CDR1 is SGHVS and CDR2 is FNYEAQ. This CDR3 region has 15 residues. The CDR3 reads CASSPGGPTYQPQHF. The CDR3 nucleotides are TGTGCCAGCAGCCCGGGGGGGCCGACGTATCAGCCCCAGCATTTT.